The rows below give T cell receptor beta chains drawn from one sample of a study of CD8 T cells in Susac syndrome. TCRdb ran MiXCR on the immunoSEQ multiplex PCR reads and lists one entry per CDR3 protein. The repertoire holds around 150,000 distinct CDR3 sequences, with approximately 92% as singletons. The sequenced sample was CD4+ T cells from PBMCs. These TCRs come from a human donor in good health. CDR3s leave out the opening cysteine and the closing phenylalanine or tryptophan.

11	TRBV20-1	TRBJ2-3	SLPAVGTDTQY
12	TRBV3-1	TRBJ1-1	ASRETGQNTEAF
12	TRBV29-1	TRBJ1-2	SVGAPDRAVGYT
11	TRBV7-8	TRBJ1-2	ASSSGRAAGYT
13	TRBV7-2	TRBJ2-5	ASSPNGGGGQTQY
11	TRBV20-1	TRBJ1-5	SANRGLNQPQH
11	TRBV6-1	TRBJ1-5	AVLPNRNQPQH
11	TRBV10-3	TRBJ1-3	AISGDIGNTIY
10	TRBV5-1	TRBJ2-5	ASSTEEETQY
13	TRBV13	TRBJ2-3	ASSRTSGGTDTQY
12	TRBV5-1	TRBJ2-5	ASSWGSAKETQY
13	TRBV20-1	TRBJ1-5	SAGTGAESNQPQH
13	TRBV13	TRBJ2-7	ASSRTSGGRYEQY
11	TRBV12-3/TRBV12-4	TRBJ2-2	ASSEVEAGELF
13	TRBV3-1	TRBJ2-5	ASSGTSGGGETQY
12	TRBV25-1	TRBJ2-6	ASSEHSGANVLT
11	TRBV20-1	TRBJ1-5	SAREQTNQPQH
13	TRBV5-1	TRBJ2-6	ASGAGDAGTNVLT
16	TRBV12-5	TRBJ1-1	ASGPTDSRWGNDTEAF
13	TRBV9	TRBJ2-4	ASSVTALAKNIQY
11	TRBV20-1	TRBJ2-1	SARSRGYNEQF
11	TRBV10-2	TRBJ1-4	ASKDKVGEKLF
13	TRBV5-1	TRBJ2-3	ASSLYGVSTDTQY
13	TRBV6-5	TRBJ2-3	ASSYSAGRTDTQY
12	TRBV30	TRBJ2-5	AWTRDPSGETQY
11	TRBV7-9	TRBJ2-7	ASSLGGWQGQY
12	TRBV7-8	TRBJ2-5	ASSLGTEKETQY
12	TRBV27	TRBJ2-7	ASSYSRGIDEQY
13	TRBV28	TRBJ2-5	ASTSGGAPRETQY
12	TRBV7-2	TRBJ2-1	ASSLVAGENEQF
11	TRBV29-1	TRBJ1-3	SVESDSQDTIY
13	TRBV7-2	TRBJ2-7	ASSRVAGGPDEQY
12	TRBV29-1	TRBJ1-6	SVGDSTYNSPLH
12	TRBV7-2	TRBJ2-4	ASSLAVAKNIQY
11	TRBV7-9	TRBJ2-2	ASSPGFTGELF
10	TRBV29-1	TRBJ1-1	SVEAMGTEAF
14	TRBV5-1	TRBJ2-3	ASSLGPLLGTDTQY
10	TRBV3-1	TRBJ1-5	ASSQDGQPQH
12	TRBV4-2	TRBJ1-6	ASSQLGVGSPLH
13	TRBV19	TRBJ2-5	ASSIGRGPVETQY
12	TRBV20-1	TRBJ1-3	SASQGQTGNTIY
13	TRBV10-3	TRBJ2-5	AISGTSGGGETQY
11	TRBV7-2	TRBJ2-1	ASSLVVYNEQF
10	TRBV9	TRBJ2-1	ASSSQGREQF